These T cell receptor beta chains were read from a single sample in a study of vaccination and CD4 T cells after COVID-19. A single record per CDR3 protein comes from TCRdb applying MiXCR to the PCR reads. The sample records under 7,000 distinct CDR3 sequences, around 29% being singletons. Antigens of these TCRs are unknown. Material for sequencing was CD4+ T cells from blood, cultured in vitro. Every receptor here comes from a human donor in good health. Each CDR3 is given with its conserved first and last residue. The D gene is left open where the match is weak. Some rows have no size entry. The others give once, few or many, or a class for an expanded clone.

CASSPRVNTEAFF	TGTGCCAGCAGCCCACGGGTGAACACTGAAGCTTTCTTT	.	few	TRBJ1-1	13	TRBV11-1
CASSTDRASTDTQYF	TGTGCCAGCAGCACAGACAGAGCGAGCACAGATACGCAGTATTTT	.	.	TRBJ2-3	15	TRBV7-9
CASSPSRDTEAFF	TGTGCCAGCAGTCCCTCTAGAGACACTGAAGCTTTCTTT	.	.	TRBJ1-1	13	TRBV11-1
CASSYDVQYEQYF	TGTGCCAGCAGTTATGACGTGCAGTACGAGCAGTACTTC	.	.	TRBJ2-7	13	TRBV6-5
CASSPPQLPTTEAFF	TGTGCCAGCAGCCCCCCCCAGTTACCTACTACTGAAGCTTTCTTT	.	.	TRBJ1-1	15	TRBV4-2
CASTQGNTEAFF	TGTGCCAGCACCCAGGGGAACACTGAAGCTTTCTTT	.	few	TRBJ1-1	12	TRBV11-1
CASSKTGLITEAFF	TGTGCCAGCAGTAAAACAGGACTGATCACTGAAGCTTTCTTT	.	few	TRBJ1-1	14	TRBV28
CASSLTRGLSEPQHF	TGTGCCAGCAGCTTAACCAGGGGGTTGTCTGAGCCCCAGCATTTT	TRBD1	.	TRBJ1-5	15	TRBV7-2
CASSMGIGMANYGYTF	TGTGCCAGTAGTATGGGGATAGGAATGGCTAACTATGGCTACACCTTC	.	.	TRBJ1-2	16	TRBV19
CSARDRDLEQYF	TGCAGTGCTAGAGACCGGGACCTAGAGCAGTACTTC	.	few	TRBJ2-7	12	TRBV20-1
CASRLAGGGGEQFF	TGTGCCAGCAGACTAGCGGGGGGCGGAGGGGAGCAGTTCTTC	TRBD2	.	TRBJ2-1	14	TRBV12-3/TRBV12-4
CASSDVLGYTF	TGTGCCAGCAGTGATGTTCTTGGCTACACCTTC	.	.	TRBJ1-2	11	TRBV6-1
CASSHSTWPDSTFNSPLHF	TGTGCCAGCAGCCATTCCACGTGGCCCGACAGCACCTTTAATTCACCCCTCCACTTT	.	.	TRBJ1-6	19	TRBV4-2
CASSQEQVSGYTF	TGCGCCAGCAGCCAAGAACAAGTATCTGGCTACACCTTC	.	.	TRBJ1-2	13	TRBV4-1
CASSLLHQETQYF	TGTGCCAGCAGCTTACTGCACCAAGAGACCCAGTACTTC	.	.	TRBJ2-5	13	TRBV7-3
CASSPWTGEAGELFF	TGTGCCAGCAGCCCCTGGACAGGGGAGGCCGGGGAGCTGTTTTTT	TRBD1	.	TRBJ2-2	15	TRBV5-8
CASSQDAADNQPQHF	TGCGCCAGCAGCCAAGATGCCGCCGATAACCAGCCCCAGCATTTT	.	few	TRBJ1-5	15	TRBV4-1
CATSIRVEQPQHF	TGTGCCACCAGCATCAGGGTAGAACAGCCCCAGCATTTT	.	.	TRBJ1-5	13	TRBV15
CASTLDGGADTQYF	TGTGCCAGCACACTGGACGGGGGGGCAGATACGCAGTATTTT	TRBD2	.	TRBJ2-3	14	TRBV6-2/TRBV6-3
CASSVMGEAFF	TGTGCCAGCAGCGTCATGGGAGAAGCTTTCTTT	.	few	TRBJ1-1	11	TRBV7-9